These 5 T cell receptor beta chains originate from one sample sequenced in a study of post-analysis software for immune sequencing data (dated by TCRdb to 2013 to 2016). On the study overall, not on this receptor specifically: Several TRBV segments, including TRBV5-6, TRBV5-1 and TRBV20-1, were significantly more frequent in patients than controls.

Library method: PCR. Sequencing used an Illumina HiSeq 2500. To reduce PCR and sequencing biases, unique molecular identifiers were built into the TCR beta cDNA libraries. TCRdb passed the public sequencing reads through fastp at Q25 and MiXCR, retaining productive beta sequences. Here each entry gathers all rows of one CDR3 protein and keeps the most common genes and DNA. The sample includes about 820,000 distinct CDR3 sequences, with about 50% observed a single time. Of the sample, 4% to 5.5% falls within the top ten clones. No antigen has been identified for these receptors. The material sequenced was blood. The receptors shown here come from a girl aged 5-17 years with multiple sclerosis.

The CDR3 DNA follows: TGTGCCAGCAGCCAACCCTTGGGACTAGCGGGGTCCAATGAGCAGTTCTTC. Amino acid sequence: CASSQPLGLAGSNEQFF. The J gene is TRBJ2-1, the V gene TRBV3-1, with 13 bases fitting TRBD2. Looked up from germline, CDR1 is LGHDT and CDR2 is YNNKEL (reference sequence). V was pared by 2 bases and J by 6 bases, with 7 bases of the junction left unmatched. The CDR3 covers 17 residues.

A word on this clonotype: The junction departs from germline at one end; a sequencing error may be responsible. The rearrangement joins TRBV7-7 to TRBJ2-2; 10 positions match TRBD2. The germline V gene has CDR1 SSHAT and CDR2 FNYEAQ (reference sequence). The CDR3 covers 15 residues. CDR3 region: CASSLASGRTGELFF. DNA for the CDR3: TGTGCTAGCAGCTTGGCTAGCGGGAGAACCGGGGAGCTGTTTTTT.

In its sample, this clonotype was seen once. The V and J genes are TRBV5-5 and TRBJ2-5; possibly TRBD1 for D (5 bases). The ends were cut back, 4 bases at V and 5 bases at J, with 15 bases in the middle. The germline gives CDR1 SGHKS, CDR2 YYEKEE (reference sequence). The CDR3 loop spans 14 amino acids. The CDR3 DNA sequence: TGTGCCAGCAGCAGGATACAGGTTCCGGAGACCCAGTACTTC. Protein product: CASSRIQVPETQYF.

The chain links TRBV9 to TRBJ2-7; 9 bases are a match to TRBD2. V was pared by 3 bases and J by 0 bases, with 4 bases of the junction left unmatched. CDR3 length: 15 residues. Germline CDR1 and CDR2: SGDLS and YYNGEE. CDR3 nucleotides: TGTGCCAGCAGCGCGCGGGGGGGCACCTCCTACGAGCAGTACTTC. Translation: CASSARGGTSYEQYF.

The chain joins TRBV5-6 to TRBJ2-7, with D possibly matching TRBD1 (5 bases). The CDR3 extends over 15 amino acids. V was clipped by 0 bases and J by 0 bases, with 10 bases between them. The germline V gene encodes CDR1 SGHDT and CDR2 YYEEEE. The DNA of the CDR3 is TGTGCCAGCAGCTTGGATGTCAGGGACTCCTACGAGCAGTACTTC. Translated, it gives CASSLDVRDSYEQYF.